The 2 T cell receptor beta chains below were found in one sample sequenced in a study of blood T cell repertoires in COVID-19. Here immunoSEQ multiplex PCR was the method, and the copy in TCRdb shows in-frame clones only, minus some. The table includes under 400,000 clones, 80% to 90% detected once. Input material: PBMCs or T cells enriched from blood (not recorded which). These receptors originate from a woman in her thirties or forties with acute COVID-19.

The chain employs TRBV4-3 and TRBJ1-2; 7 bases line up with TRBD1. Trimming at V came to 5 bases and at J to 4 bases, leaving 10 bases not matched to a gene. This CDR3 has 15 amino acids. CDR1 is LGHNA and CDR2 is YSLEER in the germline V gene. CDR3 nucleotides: TGCGCCAGCAGCACCCTTGCAGGGGGAGCCTATGGCTACACCTTC. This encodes CASSTLAGGAYGYTF.

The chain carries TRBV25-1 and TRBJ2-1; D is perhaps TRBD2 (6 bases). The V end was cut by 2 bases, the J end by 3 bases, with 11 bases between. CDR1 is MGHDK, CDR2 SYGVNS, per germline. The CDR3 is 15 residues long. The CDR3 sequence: CASSELWGDYNEQFF. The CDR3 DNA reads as TGTGCCAGCAGTGAACTATGGGGGGACTACAATGAGCAGTTCTTC.